These T cell receptor beta chains were read from a single sample in a study of CD8+ T cells in alopecia areata. TCRdb's table, derived via immunoSEQ multiplex PCR, lists solely in-frame clones and lacks some. The sample has 150,000 or so clones; roughly 50% are singletons. The source material was CD4+ T cells sorted from blood. Receptors originate from a human donor with alopecia areata. Each CDR3 is given with its conserved first and last residue. The D gene is left open where the match is weak. A row's size may be missing; if present it is once, few, many or a size class.

D gene | J gene | V gene | clone size | CDR3 protein | CDR3 DNA
- | TRBJ2-1 | TRBV7-7 | - | CASSLDSLNEQFF | TGTGCTAGCAGCTTAGACTCACTAAATGAGCAGTTCTTC
- | TRBJ1-5 | TRBV30 | few | CAWSFGQLYNQPQHF | TGTGCCTGGAGTTTCGGACAGCTATACAATCAGCCCCAGCATTTT
TRBD2 | TRBJ2-1 | TRBV4-1 | - | CASSQGLAGNYNEQFF | TGCGCCAGCAGCCAAGGACTAGCGGGAAACTACAATGAGCAGTTCTTC
- | TRBJ2-5 | TRBV7-2 | - | CASSLGLRIETQYF | TGTGCCAGCAGCTTAGGGCTACGGATAGAGACCCAGTACTTC
- | TRBJ2-1 | TRBV5-1 | - | CASSLTSIEQFF | TGCGCCAGCAGCTTGACCAGTATTGAGCAGTTCTTC
- | TRBJ1-4 | TRBV18 | - | CASSPNIATNEKLFF | TGTGCCAGCTCACCTAACATCGCAACTAATGAAAAACTGTTTTTT
- | TRBJ2-3 | TRBV4-1 | - | CASSTVGGRTDTQYF | TGCGCCAGCAGCACCGTTGGGGGACGCACAGATACGCAGTATTTT
- | TRBJ2-3 | TRBV6-5 | - | CASRTQGLDTQYF | TGTGCCAGCAGGACACAAGGTCTTGATACGCAGTATTTT
- | TRBJ2-7 | TRBV29-1 | few | CSVELNGNGGEQYF | TGCAGCGTTGAACTTAATGGTAATGGGGGCGAGCAGTACTTC
- | TRBJ2-7 | TRBV25-1 | - | CASRGSYEQYF | TGTGCCAGCAGGGGCTCCTACGAGCAGTACTTC
- | TRBJ1-2 | TRBV2 | few | CASSEIFSGPSNYGYTF | TGTGCCAGCAGTGAAATCTTCTCGGGGCCCTCTAACTATGGCTACACCTTC
TRBD2 | TRBJ2-7 | TRBV7-3 | few | CASSPQAGGAEQYF | TGTGCCAGCAGCCCACAGGCGGGGGGTGCCGAGCAGTACTTC
TRBD1 | TRBJ2-5 | TRBV29-1 | - | CSVQDRDRGQETQYF | TGCAGCGTACAGGACCGGGACAGGGGGCAAGAGACCCAGTACTTC
TRBD1 | TRBJ2-7 | TRBV7-9 | many | CASSSYRGPEQYF | TGTGCCAGCAGCTCATACAGGGGGCCCGAGCAGTACTTC
- | TRBJ2-3 | TRBV6-5 | - | CASRTSMASTDTQYF | TGTGCCAGCCGTACTAGCATGGCTAGCACAGATACGCAGTATTTT
- | TRBJ2-5 | TRBV9 | - | CASSVAAGSETQYF | TGTGCCAGCAGCGTAGCCGCGGGCTCGGAGACCCAGTACTTC
TRBD1 | TRBJ2-6 | TRBV7-9 | few | CASSLQGAGANVLTF | TGTGCCAGCAGCTTACAGGGGGCTGGGGCCAACGTCCTGACTTTC
- | TRBJ2-1 | TRBV18 | - | CASSPPTLGGIREQFF | TGTGCCAGCTCACCTCCTACGTTAGGCGGGATTAGGGAGCAGTTCTTC
- | TRBJ2-5 | TRBV4-2 | - | CASSQDLFTAFARETQYF | TGTGCCAGCAGCCAAGATTTATTCACAGCTTTCGCGAGAGAGACCCAGTACTTC
- | TRBJ1-2 | TRBV19 | - | CASSVQHRIRGSGYTF | TGTGCCAGTAGTGTCCAACATCGCATCCGAGGGAGTGGCTACACCTTC
TRBD2 | TRBJ2-3 | TRBV7-3 | few | CASSSREGDTQYF | TGTGCCAGCAGCTCAAGGGAGGGAGATACGCAGTATTTT
- | TRBJ2-5 | TRBV6-6 | - | CASDRPGAEGETQYF | TGTGCCAGCGACAGGCCGGGGGCAGAAGGGGAGACCCAGTACTTC
- | TRBJ2-3 | TRBV29-1 | - | CSVEFARIADTQYF | TGCAGCGTTGAATTCGCGAGAATCGCAGATACGCAGTATTTT
- | TRBJ1-1 | TRBV2 | - | CASKWHVGDTEAFF | TGTGCCAGCAAGTGGCACGTCGGGGACACTGAAGCTTTCTTT
- | TRBJ1-1 | TRBV19 | - | CASSGMNTEAFF | TGTGCCAGTAGTGGAATGAACACTGAAGCTTTCTTT
- | TRBJ2-4 | TRBV20-1 | - | CSRWFNIQYF | TGCAGTCGATGGTTCAACATTCAGTACTTC
TRBD2 | TRBJ2-3 | TRBV7-3 | - | CASSFSRLAGAASTDTQYF | TGTGCCAGCAGCTTTTCCAGACTAGCGGGGGCTGCTAGCACAGATACGCAGTATTTT
TRBD2 | TRBJ2-7 | TRBV27 | - | CASSLASGPYEQYF | TGTGCCAGCAGTTTAGCTAGCGGACCCTACGAGCAGTACTTC
TRBD2 | TRBJ2-4 | TRBV27 | few | CASSFWAGGNIQYF | TGTGCCAGCAGTTTCTGGGCGGGAGGAAACATTCAGTACTTC
TRBD2 | TRBJ2-1 | TRBV27 | once | CASSMTSGRGDEQFF | TGTGCCAGCAGCATGACTAGCGGGAGAGGTGATGAGCAGTTCTTC
- | TRBJ2-7 | TRBV6-5 | - | CASQTGAYYEQYF | TGTGCCAGCCAGACTGGCGCCTACTACGAGCAGTACTTC
- | TRBJ1-1 | TRBV30 | - | CAWSVWAPGEAFF | TGTGCCTGGAGTGTATGGGCCCCGGGCGAAGCTTTCTTT
- | TRBJ2-2 | TRBV30 | - | CAWSIGPVAGELFF | TGTGCCTGGAGTATAGGGCCTGTTGCCGGGGAGCTGTTTTTT
- | TRBJ2-7 | TRBV27 | - | CASSPPGLREQYF | TGTGCCAGCAGTCCCCCCGGGTTGCGGGAGCAGTACTTC
- | TRBJ1-5 | TRBV30 | - | CAWSVTTGGQPQHF | TGTGCCTGGAGTGTTACCACCGGTGGCCAGCCCCAGCATTTT
- | TRBJ1-2 | TRBV5-1 | few | CASSLAGGAFGYTF | TGCGCCAGCAGCTTGGCTGGGGGCGCGTTCGGCTACACCTTC
- | TRBJ2-7 | TRBV5-1 | - | CASSLGREQYF | TGCGCCAGCAGCTTGGGGCGCGAGCAGTACTTC
TRBD1 | TRBJ1-5 | TRBV2 | - | CASSAGTGYQPQHF | TGTGCCAGCAGCGCCGGGACAGGGTATCAGCCCCAGCATTTT
TRBD2 | TRBJ2-1 | TRBV29-1 | - | CSVVLAGKGNEQFF | TGCAGCGTTGTACTAGCGGGAAAAGGCAATGAGCAGTTCTTC
- | TRBJ1-1 | TRBV30 | few | CAWSVLGGTEAFF | TGTGCCTGGAGTGTACTGGGAGGCACTGAAGCTTTCTTT
- | TRBJ1-4 | TRBV4-1 | - | CASSQGGVTNEKLFF | TGCGCCAGCAGCCAAGGAGGGGTAACTAATGAAAAACTGTTTTTT
TRBD1 | TRBJ2-4 | TRBV29-1 | few | CSVDRDDIQYF | TGCAGCGTGGACAGGGACGACATTCAGTACTTC
TRBD2 | TRBJ2-5 | TRBV7-3 | - | CASSLTVAGRQETQYF | TGTGCCAGCAGCTTAACGGTAGCGGGACGGCAAGAGACCCAGTACTTC
TRBD1 | TRBJ2-4 | TRBV7-9 | - | CASSLAPPGTGRSDIQYF | TGTGCCAGCAGCTTAGCGCCCCCTGGGACAGGGAGGTCGGACATTCAGTACTTC
- | TRBJ2-2 | TRBV29-1 | - | CSASRGVNTGELFF | TGCAGCGCCTCGAGAGGAGTGAACACCGGGGAGCTGTTTTTT
- | TRBJ1-4 | TRBV28 | few | CASSPPGRELFF | TGTGCCAGCTCACCCCCGGGGCGAGAACTGTTTTTT
- | TRBJ2-7 | TRBV7-6 | - | CASSLALDGEQYF | TGTGCCAGCAGCTTAGCGCTGGACGGCGAGCAGTACTTC
- | TRBJ2-7 | TRBV4-1 | - | CASSQAHEQYF | TGCGCCAGCAGCCAAGCTCACGAGCAGTACTTC